This T cell receptor beta chain was sequenced for a study of CD8+CD57+ T cells in acquired aplastic anemia. Comments on this clonotype: Its antigen is unidentified.

It was genomic DNA that served as the template for profiling TCR beta VDJ and CDR3. TCRdb reanalysed the reads using MiXCR and keeps one entry per CDR3 protein. The data hold more than 150,000 distinct CDR3 sequences, with roughly 50% observed a single time. In patients chosen for sequencing, flow cytometry had shown CD8+CD57+ cell expansion. Study results and limitations: There were 25 to 35 CD8+ CDR3 sequences that occurred in both patients and controls.

Germline V gives CDR1 SGHAT, CDR2 FQNNGV. Germline trimming cut 5 bases from V and 2 bases from J; bases unmatched to any gene: 5. CDR3 length equals 15 residues. The sample comprised sorted CD4+, CD8+, or CD8+CD57+ T cells (not recorded which) from PBMCs. V and J are TRBV11-2 and TRBJ2-3; TRBD2 aligns across 9 bases. The TCR comes from a human donor with aplastic anemia. The CDR3 DNA sequence: TGTGCCAGCAGCCTGACTAGCGGCCCCACAGATACGCAGTATTTT. Translated, it gives CASSLTSGPTDTQYF.